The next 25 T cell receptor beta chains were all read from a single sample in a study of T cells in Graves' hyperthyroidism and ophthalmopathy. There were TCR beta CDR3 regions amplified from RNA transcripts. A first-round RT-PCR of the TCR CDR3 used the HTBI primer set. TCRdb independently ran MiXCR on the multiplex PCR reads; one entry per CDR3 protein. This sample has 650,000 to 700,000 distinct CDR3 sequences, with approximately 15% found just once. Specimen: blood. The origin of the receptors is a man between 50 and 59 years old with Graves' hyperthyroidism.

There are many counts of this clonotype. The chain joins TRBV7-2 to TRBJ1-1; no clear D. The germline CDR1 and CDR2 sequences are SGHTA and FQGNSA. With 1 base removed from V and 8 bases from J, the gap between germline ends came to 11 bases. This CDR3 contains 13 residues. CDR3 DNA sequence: TGTGCCAGCAGCTTAGTGTATCCGGGGGAAGCTTTCTTT. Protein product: CASSLVYPGEAFF. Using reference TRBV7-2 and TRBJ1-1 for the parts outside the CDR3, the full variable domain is GAGVSQSPSNKVTEKGKDVELRCDPISGHTALYWYRQSLGQGLEFLIYFQGNSAPDKSGLPSDRFSAERTGGSVSTLTIQRTQQEDSAVYLCASSLVYPGEAFFGQGTRLTVV.

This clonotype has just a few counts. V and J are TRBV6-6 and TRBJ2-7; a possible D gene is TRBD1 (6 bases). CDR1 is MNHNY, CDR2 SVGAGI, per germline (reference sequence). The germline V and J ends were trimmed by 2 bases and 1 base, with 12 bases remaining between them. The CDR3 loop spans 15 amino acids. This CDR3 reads CASSYDWGLSYEQYF. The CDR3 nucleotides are TGTGCCAGCAGTTACGATTGGGGGCTGTCCTACGAGCAGTACTTC.

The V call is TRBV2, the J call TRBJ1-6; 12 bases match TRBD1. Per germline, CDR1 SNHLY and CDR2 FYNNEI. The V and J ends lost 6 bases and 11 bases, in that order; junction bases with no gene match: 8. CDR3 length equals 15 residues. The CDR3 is CASRGTGGFKAPLHF. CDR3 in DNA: TGTGCCAGCAGAGGGACAGGGGGCTTTAAGGCACCCCTCCACTTT.

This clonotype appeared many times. Written as DNA, the CDR3 is TGTGCCAGCTCACCGGAGGACAGCGACTATGGCTACACCTTC. Translation: CASSPEDSDYGYTF. The rearrangement uses TRBV18 and TRBJ1-2, with D possibly matching TRBD1 (6 bases). From germline, CDR1 is KGHSH and CDR2 LQKENI. V was shortened by 3 bases and J by 3 bases, with 11 bases between the two germline ends. This CDR3 region has 14 residues.

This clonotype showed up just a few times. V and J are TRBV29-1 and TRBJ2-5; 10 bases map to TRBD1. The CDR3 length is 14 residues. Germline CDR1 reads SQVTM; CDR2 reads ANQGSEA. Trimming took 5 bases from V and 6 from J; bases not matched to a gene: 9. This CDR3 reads CSVPGQGPPQTQYF. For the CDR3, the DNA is TGCAGCGTTCCGGGACAGGGGCCTCCCCAGACCCAGTACTTC.

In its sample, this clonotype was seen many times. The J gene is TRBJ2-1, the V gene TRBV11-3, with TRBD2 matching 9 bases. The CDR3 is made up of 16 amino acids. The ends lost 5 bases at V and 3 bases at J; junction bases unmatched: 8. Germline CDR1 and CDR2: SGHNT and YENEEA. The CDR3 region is CASSRDSGSLYNEQFF. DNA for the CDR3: TGTGCCAGCAGCAGAGATAGCGGGAGTCTCTACAATGAGCAGTTCTTC.

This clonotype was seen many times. The CDR3 sequence is CAIRLAGGQETQYF. CDR3 DNA: TGTGCCATCCGACTAGCGGGAGGGCAAGAGACCCAGTACTTC. V is TRBV6-2 or TRBV6-3 and J is TRBJ2-5; 14 bases fit TRBD2. V shed 10 bases and J 2 bases; nucleotides not matched to a gene: 3. Germline V gene data show CDR1 as MNHEY and CDR2 as SVGEGT. The CDR3 is made up of 14 amino acids.

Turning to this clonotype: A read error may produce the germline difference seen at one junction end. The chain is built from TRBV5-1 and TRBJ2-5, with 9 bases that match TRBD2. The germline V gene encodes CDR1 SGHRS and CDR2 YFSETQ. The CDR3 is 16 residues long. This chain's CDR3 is CARSLILAGREETQYF. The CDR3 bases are TGCGCCAGGAGCTTGATCCTAGCGGGAAGGGAAGAGACCCAGTACTTC.

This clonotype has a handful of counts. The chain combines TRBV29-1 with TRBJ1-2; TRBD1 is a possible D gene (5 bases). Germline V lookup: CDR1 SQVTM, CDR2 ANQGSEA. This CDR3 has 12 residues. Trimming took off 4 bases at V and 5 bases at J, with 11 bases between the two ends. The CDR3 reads CSVAGDFYGYTF. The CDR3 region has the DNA TGCAGCGTTGCGGGGGATTTTTATGGCTACACCTTC. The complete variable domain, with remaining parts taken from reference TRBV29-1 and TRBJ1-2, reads SAVISQKPSRDICQRGTSLTIQCQVDSQVTMMFWYRQQPGQSLTLIATANQGSEATYESGFVIDKFPISRPNLTFSTLTVSNMSPEDSSIYLCSVAGDFYGYTFGSGTRLTVV.

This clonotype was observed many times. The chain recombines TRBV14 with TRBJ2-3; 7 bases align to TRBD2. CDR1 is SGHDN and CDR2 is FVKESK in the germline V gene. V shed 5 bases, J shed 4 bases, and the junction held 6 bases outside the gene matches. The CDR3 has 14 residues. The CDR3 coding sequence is TGTGCCAGCAGCAAACGACTAGCTGCAGATACGCAGTATTTT. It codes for CASSKRLAADTQYF.

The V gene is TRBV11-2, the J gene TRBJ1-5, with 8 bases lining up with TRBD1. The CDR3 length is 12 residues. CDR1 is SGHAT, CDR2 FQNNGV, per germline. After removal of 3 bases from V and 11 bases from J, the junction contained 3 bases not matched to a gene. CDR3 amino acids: CASSFLDRAQHF. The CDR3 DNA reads TGTGCCAGCAGCTTCTTGGACAGGGCCCAGCATTTT. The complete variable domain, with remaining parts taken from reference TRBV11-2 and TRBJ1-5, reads EAGVAQSPRYKIIEKRQSVAFWCNPISGHATLYWYQQILGQGPKLLIQFQNNGVVDDSQLPKDRFSAERLKGVDSTLKIQPAKLEDSAVYLCASSFLDRAQHFGDGTRLSIL.

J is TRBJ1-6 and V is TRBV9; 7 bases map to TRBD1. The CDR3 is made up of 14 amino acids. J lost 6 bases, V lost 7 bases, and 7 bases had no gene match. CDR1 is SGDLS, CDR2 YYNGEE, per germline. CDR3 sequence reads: CASGPGTANSPLHF. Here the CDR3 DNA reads TGTGCCAGCGGCCCCGGGACAGCTAATTCACCCCTCCACTTT.

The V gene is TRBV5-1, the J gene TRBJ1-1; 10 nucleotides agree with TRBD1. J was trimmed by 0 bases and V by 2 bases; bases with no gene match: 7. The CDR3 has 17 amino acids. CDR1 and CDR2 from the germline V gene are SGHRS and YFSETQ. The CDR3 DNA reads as TGCGCCAGCAGCTTCCGGGACAGGGGATCTTTGAACACTGAAGCTTTCTTT. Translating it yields CASSFRDRGSLNTEAFF.

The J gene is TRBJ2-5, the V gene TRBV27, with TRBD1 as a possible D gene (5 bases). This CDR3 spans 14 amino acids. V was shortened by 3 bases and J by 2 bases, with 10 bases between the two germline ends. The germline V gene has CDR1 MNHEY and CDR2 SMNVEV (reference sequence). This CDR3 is CASSFQGRQETQYF. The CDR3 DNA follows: TGTGCCAGCAGTTTCCAGGGTCGGCAAGAGACCCAGTACTTC.

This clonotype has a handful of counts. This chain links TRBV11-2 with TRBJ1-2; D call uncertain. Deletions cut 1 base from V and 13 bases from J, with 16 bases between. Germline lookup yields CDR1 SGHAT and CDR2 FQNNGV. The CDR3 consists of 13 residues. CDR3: CASSLVGFVQATF. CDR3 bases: TGTGCCAGCAGCTTAGTCGGCTTCGTCCAAGCCACCTTC.

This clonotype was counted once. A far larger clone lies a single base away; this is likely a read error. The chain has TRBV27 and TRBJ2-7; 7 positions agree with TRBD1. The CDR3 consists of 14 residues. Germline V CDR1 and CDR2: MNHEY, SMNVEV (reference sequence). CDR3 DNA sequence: TGTCCCAGCAGTCCCGGGACAGCGTCCTACGAGCAGTACTTC. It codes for CPSSPGTASYEQYF.

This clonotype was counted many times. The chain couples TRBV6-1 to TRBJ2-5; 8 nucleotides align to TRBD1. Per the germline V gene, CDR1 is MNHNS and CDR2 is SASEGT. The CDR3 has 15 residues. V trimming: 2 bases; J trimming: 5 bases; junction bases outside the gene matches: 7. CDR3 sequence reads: CASSEMDRVGETQYF. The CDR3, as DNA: TGTGCCAGCAGTGAAATGGACAGGGTTGGTGAGACCCAGTACTTC.

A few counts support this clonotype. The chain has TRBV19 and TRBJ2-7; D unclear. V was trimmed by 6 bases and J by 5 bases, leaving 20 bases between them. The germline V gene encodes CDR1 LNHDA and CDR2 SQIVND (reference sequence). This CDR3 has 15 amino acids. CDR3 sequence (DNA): TGTGCCAGTAGCGTAGGATTTCGTGAGTTCCACGAGCAGTACTTC. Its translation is CASSVGFREFHEQYF.

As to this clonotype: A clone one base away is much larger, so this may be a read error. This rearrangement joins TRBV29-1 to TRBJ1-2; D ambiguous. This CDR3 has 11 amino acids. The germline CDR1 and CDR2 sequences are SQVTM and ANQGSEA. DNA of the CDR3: TGCAGCGTTGACGGCAACTATGGCCACACCTTC. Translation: CSVDGNYGHTF.

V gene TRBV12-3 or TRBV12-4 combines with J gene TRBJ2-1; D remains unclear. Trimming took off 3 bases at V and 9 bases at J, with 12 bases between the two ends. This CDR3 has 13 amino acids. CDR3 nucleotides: TGTGCCAGCAGTTTGTTAGGGTTTCGTGAGCAGTTCTTC. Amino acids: CASSLLGFREQFF.

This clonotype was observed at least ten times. CDR3 loop: CSVEEALSEQYF. The CDR3 bases are TGCAGCGTTGAAGAGGCGCTCTCCGAGCAGTACTTC. The gene calls are TRBV29-1 and TRBJ2-7; D is unclear. The length of the CDR3 is 12 residues. Between the trimmed V and J ends, which lost 0 bases and 6 bases, there was a span of 9 bases. Germline V gene sequence: CDR1 SQVTM, CDR2 ANQGSEA.

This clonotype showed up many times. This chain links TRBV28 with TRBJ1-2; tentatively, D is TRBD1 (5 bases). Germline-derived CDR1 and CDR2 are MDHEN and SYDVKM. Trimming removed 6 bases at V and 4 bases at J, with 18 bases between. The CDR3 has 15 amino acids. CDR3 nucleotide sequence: TGTGCCAGCAGCCCCACCCCGGAGACAGTCTATGGCTACACCTTC. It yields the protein CASSPTPETVYGYTF.

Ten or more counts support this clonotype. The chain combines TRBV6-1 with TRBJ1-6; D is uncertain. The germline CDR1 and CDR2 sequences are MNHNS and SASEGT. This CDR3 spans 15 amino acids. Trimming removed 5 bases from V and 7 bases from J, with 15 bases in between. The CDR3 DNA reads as TGTGCCAGCAGTTCGGGGAGTGGAGGGAATTCACCCCTCCACTTT. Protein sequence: CASSSGSGGNSPLHF.

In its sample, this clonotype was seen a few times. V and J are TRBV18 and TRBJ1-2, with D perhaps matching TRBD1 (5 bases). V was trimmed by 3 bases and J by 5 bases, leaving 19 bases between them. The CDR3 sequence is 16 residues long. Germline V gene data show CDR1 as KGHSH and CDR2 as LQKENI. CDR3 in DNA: TGTGCCAGCTCACCTATGACCGGGGGTCGAGTGTATGGCTACACCTTC. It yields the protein CASSPMTGGRVYGYTF.

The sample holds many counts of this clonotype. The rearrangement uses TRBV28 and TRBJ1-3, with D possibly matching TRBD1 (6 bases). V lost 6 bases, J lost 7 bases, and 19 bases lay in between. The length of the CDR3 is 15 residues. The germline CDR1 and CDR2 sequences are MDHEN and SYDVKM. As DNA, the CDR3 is TGTGCCAGCAGCTTAACCCAGGGGCATGGGAACACCATATATTTT. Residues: CASSLTQGHGNTIYF.